This TCR beta chain is drawn from a study of early T cells in non-severe SARS-CoV-2 infection. There are many counts of this clonotype. Losses at the gene ends were 5 bases for V and 4 bases for J; bases not matched to a gene: 9. The CDR3 sequence is 15 residues long. Germline CDR1 and CDR2: MNHEY and SVGAGI. Via MiXCR, TCRdb re-called the 5' RACE reads, giving one row per CDR3 protein. There are some 58,000 distinct CDR3 sequences in the sample; 11% occur only once, and about 2.7% lies in the top ten. V and J are TRBV6-5 and TRBJ1-1; 8 bases fit TRBD1. The sample here was whole blood, taken at baseline. The clonotype was recovered from an adult who was a healthcare worker with PCR-confirmed SARS-CoV-2 infection or an uninfected control (not recorded which). This chain's CDR3 is CASSGRTGRVTEAFF. The CDR3 bases are TGTGCCAGCAGTGGGAGGACAGGGAGGGTCACTGAAGCTTTCTTT.